The 20 T cell receptor beta chains below were found in one sample sequenced in a study of blood T cell repertoires in COVID-19. Using immunoSEQ multiplex PCR, the repertoire was profiled, and TCRdb retains in-frame clones only, with some absent. Found here are approximately 180,000 clones, 87% of them singletons; the top ten hold roughly 1.2%. Sequenced input: PBMCs or T cells enriched from blood (not recorded which). These receptors came from a human donor with acute COVID-19. The donor label of this sample is uncertain.

The V call is TRBV20-1, the J call TRBJ2-5; TRBD1 is a possible D gene (7 bases). V was cut by 3 bases and J by 5 bases, with 13 bases left in between. Per germline, CDR1 DFQATT and CDR2 SNEGSKA (reference sequence). There are 13 residues in the CDR3. Here the CDR3 reads CSASWRGQETQYF. For the CDR3, the DNA is TGCAGTGCTAGTTGGCGGGGACAGGAGACCCAGTACTTC.

This clone was detected only a few times. This chain links TRBV4-2 with TRBJ1-4; TRBD1 might be the D (5 bases). Trimming stripped 5 bases from V and 6 bases from J, with 16 bases between. Germline V gene sequence: CDR1 LGHNA, CDR2 YNFKEQ. CDR3 length: 15 residues. The CDR3 sequence is CASSSRRGKHEKLFF. CDR3 bases: TGTGCCAGCAGCTCTCGCCGGGGGAAGCATGAAAAACTGTTTTTT.

CDR3 nucleotides: TGTGCCAGCACTGCTACAGGGGGGACTGAAGCTTTCTTT. Protein product: CASTATGGTEAFF. The V and J genes are TRBV12-3 or TRBV12-4 and TRBJ1-1; TRBD1 agrees at 8 bases. V gave up 7 bases and J gave up 5 bases; unmatched junction bases: 6. This CDR3 comprises 13 residues.

The V gene is TRBV12-3 or TRBV12-4, the J gene TRBJ1-2; 9 bases are a match to TRBD1. V gave up 8 bases and J gave up 1 base; unmatched junction bases: 2. The CDR3 loop spans 13 amino acids. DNA for the CDR3: TGTGCCAGCGGGACAGGGATTAACTATGGCTACACCTTC. Translating it yields CASGTGINYGYTF.

CDR3 coding DNA: TGTGCCAGCAGCCCCGGCGGGCGGGGGGGGTACCAAGAGACCCAGTACTTC. Its translation is CASSPGGRGGYQETQYF. The chain recombines TRBV5-4 with TRBJ2-5, with 9 bases aligning to TRBD2. V shed 4 bases and J 0 bases; nucleotides not matched to a gene: 10. In germline, CDR1 is SGHNT, CDR2 YYREEE (reference sequence). The CDR3 is 17 residues long.

CDR3 protein: CASSFYGGDTEAFF. CDR3 DNA sequence: TGCGCCAGCAGCTTTTATGGGGGGGACACTGAAGCTTTCTTT. The V and J genes are TRBV5-1 and TRBJ1-1; D might be TRBD1 (5 bases). V lost 2 bases to trimming and J lost 3 bases, with 11 bases between them. The CDR3 has 14 amino acids. Germline V gene lookup returns CDR1 SGHRS and CDR2 YFSETQ.

The rearrangement joins TRBV30 to TRBJ2-7, with unresolved D. CDR3 length equals 13 residues. Trimming took 0 bases from V and 4 from J, leaving 10 bases between them. Germline CDR1 GTSNPN, CDR2 SVGIG (reference sequence). CDR3 DNA: TGTGCCTGGAGTGTCAACTCGCTTTACGAGCAGTACTTC. Its protein is CAWSVNSLYEQYF.

The chain couples TRBV7-2 to TRBJ2-3, with 8 bases aligning to TRBD1. The V and J ends lost 2 bases and 1 base, in that order; junction bases with no gene match: 2. The CDR3 totals 15 residues. The germline CDR1 and CDR2 sequences are SGHTA and FQGNSA. CDR3 residues: CASSLSGQGTDTQYF. CDR3 DNA: TGTGCCAGCAGCTTATCGGGACAGGGCACAGATACGCAGTATTTT.

V usage is TRBV11-2 and J usage is TRBJ2-5, with a weak D call TRBD1 (5 bases). CDR1 SGHAT and CDR2 FQNNGV come from the germline V gene. The CDR3 consists of 17 residues. V dropped 1 base and J dropped 9 bases, with 24 bases sitting between them. The CDR3 DNA reads as TGTGCCAGCAGCTTAGGTTCTGGCAGGGATGTTAGGATCGCCCAGTACTTC. It encodes CASSLGSGRDVRIAQYF.

The chain links TRBV27 to TRBJ2-3, with no clear D. CDR3 length equals 14 residues. Germline CDR1 and CDR2: MNHEY and SMNVEV (reference sequence). V lost 3 bases and J lost 6, with 13 bases in between. Here the CDR3 DNA reads TGTGCCAGCAGTTTGCGACCGGAGTCGGATACGCAGTATTTT. Its protein is CASSLRPESDTQYF.

This chain connects TRBV6-4 to TRBJ2-6; D ambiguous. This CDR3 is built from 16 residues. V was trimmed by 0 bases and J by 0 bases, leaving 6 bases between them. From germline, CDR1 is MRHNA and CDR2 SNTAGT. CDR3 region: CASSDSASSGANVLTF. The CDR3 DNA reads TGTGCCAGCAGTGACTCAGCAAGCTCTGGGGCCAACGTCCTGACTTTC.

The V and J genes are TRBV15 and TRBJ2-6, with 12 bases identical to TRBD1. V was pared by 4 bases and J by 11 bases, with 3 bases of the junction left unmatched. CDR3 length: 14 amino acids. Per germline, CDR1 LNHNV and CDR2 YYDKDF (reference sequence). Here the CDR3 reads CATSNRDRGHVLTF. The CDR3 DNA reads as TGTGCCACCAGCAACCGGGACAGGGGGCACGTCCTGACTTTC.

The gene calls are TRBV5-1 and TRBJ2-2; 8 bases agree with TRBD1. The trim removed 7 bases at V and 5 bases at J, leaving 10 bases unmatched. Germline-derived CDR1 and CDR2 are SGHRS and YFSETQ. The CDR3 runs 15 residues. The CDR3 DNA is TGCGCCAGCGTGCTGAACACAGGGGGGACCGGGGAGCTGTTTTTT. It yields the protein CASVLNTGGTGELFF.

This chain connects TRBV18 to TRBJ2-7; possible D gene TRBD2, 5 bases. The CDR3 length is 14 residues. Germline V gene data show CDR1 as KGHSH and CDR2 as LQKENI. Trimming removed 3 bases at V and 6 bases at J, with 15 bases between. The DNA of the CDR3 is TGTGCCAGCTCACCCGCCGGACTGGCCAGCGAGCAGTACTTC. This gives the protein CASSPAGLASEQYF.

This chain joins TRBV19 and TRBJ1-1, with D perhaps matching TRBD1 (5 bases). The CDR3 has 14 amino acids. In germline, CDR1 is LNHDA, CDR2 SQIVND (reference sequence). V dropped 5 bases and J dropped 5 bases, with 15 bases sitting between them. CDR3 residues: CASSSGGGITEAFF. CDR3 coding DNA: TGTGCCAGTAGTTCGGGTGGGGGGATTACTGAAGCTTTCTTT. Full variable domain (outside the CDR3, taken from reference TRBV19 and TRBJ1-1): DGGITQSPKYLFRKEGQNVTLSCEQNLNHDAMYWYRQDPGQGLRLIYYSQIVNDFQKGDIAEGYSVSREKKESFPLTVTSAQKNPTAFYLCASSSGGGITEAFFGQGTRLTVV.

The chain carries TRBV18 and TRBJ2-2; TRBD1 matches at 9 bases. The germline gives CDR1 KGHSH, CDR2 LQKENI. V shed 2 bases and J 5 bases; nucleotides not matched to a gene: 6. The CDR3 is made up of 16 amino acids. In DNA, the CDR3 is TGTGCCAGCTCACCAACCGGGACAGGGTTGACCGGGGAGCTGTTTTTT. It yields the protein CASSPTGTGLTGELFF. The full variable domain, its missing parts supplied by reference TRBV18 and TRBJ2-2, is NAGVMQNPRHLVRRRGQEARLRCSPMKGHSHVYWYRQLPEEGLKFMVYLQKENIIDESGMPKERFSAEFPKEGPSILRIQQVVRGDSAAYFCASSPTGTGLTGELFFGEGSRLTVL.

This clone was detected once. The chain is built from TRBV11-2 and TRBJ1-2; a weak D match, TRBD1 (5 bases). Trimming took off 3 bases at V and 2 bases at J, with 10 bases between the two ends. This CDR3 comprises 14 residues. Per the germline V gene, CDR1 is SGHAT and CDR2 is FQNNGV. CDR3 DNA: TGTGCCAGCAGCTTGAACAGGAAAAACTATGGCTACACCTTC. It translates to CASSLNRKNYGYTF.

V and J are TRBV6-5 and TRBJ1-1, with D perhaps matching TRBD1 (5 bases). The CDR3 runs 13 residues. With 2 bases removed from V and 5 bases from J, the gap between germline ends came to 9 bases. CDR1 MNHEY and CDR2 SVGAGI come from the germline V gene. The CDR3 spells CASSYGRATEAFF. As DNA, the CDR3 is TGTGCCAGCAGTTACGGCAGGGCTACTGAAGCTTTCTTT.

V and J are TRBV30 and TRBJ2-2, with a possible D match to TRBD2 (5 bases). Germline CDR1 is GTSNPN and CDR2 is SVGIG (reference sequence). Trimming removed 0 bases from V and 0 bases from J, with 11 bases in between. The CDR3 covers 16 residues. Here the CDR3 DNA reads TGTGCCTGGAGTGTCCGAGGGCTCGCGAACACCGGGGAGCTGTTTTTT. Protein sequence: CAWSVRGLANTGELFF. The whole variable domain, filled in from reference TRBV30 and TRBJ2-2, reads SQTIHQWPATLVQPVGSPLSLECTVEGTSNPNLYWYRQAAGRGLQLLFYSVGIGQISSEVPQNLSASRPQDRQFILSSKKLLLSDSGFYLCAWSVRGLANTGELFFGEGSRLTVL.

In DNA form, the CDR3 reads TGTGCCAGTAGTATAACGGGGACAGGGGAGTACGAGCAGTACTTC. It codes for CASSITGTGEYEQYF. This rearrangement joins TRBV19 to TRBJ2-7; TRBD1 matches at 10 bases. The CDR3 contains 15 residues. With 2 bases clipped from V and 4 bases from J, the junction kept 5 bases outside the gene matches. Germline values: CDR1 LNHDA, CDR2 SQIVND (reference sequence).